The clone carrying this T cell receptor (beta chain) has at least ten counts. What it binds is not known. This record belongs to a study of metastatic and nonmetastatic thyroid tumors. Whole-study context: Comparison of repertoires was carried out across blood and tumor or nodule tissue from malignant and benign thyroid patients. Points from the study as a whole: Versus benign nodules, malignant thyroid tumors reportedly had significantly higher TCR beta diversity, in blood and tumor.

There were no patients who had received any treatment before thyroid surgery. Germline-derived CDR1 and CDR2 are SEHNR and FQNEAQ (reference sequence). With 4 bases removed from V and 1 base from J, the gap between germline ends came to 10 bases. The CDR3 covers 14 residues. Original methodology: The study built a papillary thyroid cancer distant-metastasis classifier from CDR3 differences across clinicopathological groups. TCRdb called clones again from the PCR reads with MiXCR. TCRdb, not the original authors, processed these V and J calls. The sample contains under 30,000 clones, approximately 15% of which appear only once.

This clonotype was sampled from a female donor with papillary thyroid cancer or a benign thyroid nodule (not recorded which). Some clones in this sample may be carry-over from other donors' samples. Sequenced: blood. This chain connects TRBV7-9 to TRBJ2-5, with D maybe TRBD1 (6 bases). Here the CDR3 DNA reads TGTGCCAGCAGCTCCAAGGACAGCCAAGAGACCCAGTACTTC. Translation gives CASSSKDSQETQYF.